The rows below give T cell receptor beta chains drawn from one sample of a study of neoadjuvant anti-PD-1 for oral cavity cancer. Produced via immunoSEQ multiplex PCR; TCRdb's table is partial and in-frame only. Of about 16,000 clones detected, around three fifths appear once; the ten largest clones hold approximately 2.6%. The sequences come from PBMCs, collected before nivolumab (anti-PD-1) treatment. The receptors stem from a person aged 35-79 years with oral cavity squamous cell carcinoma. CDR3s include the opening cysteine and the closing phenylalanine or tryptophan. Fields, in order: clone size, V gene, J gene, D gene, CDR3 DNA, CDR3 protein. D genes are given only for firm matches. Expanded clones get a size class; other rows say once, few or many, or leave the size out.

few	TRBV4-2	TRBJ2-3	-	TGTGCCAGCAGCCCCCGGGTAGCGGAACCCACAGATACGCAGTATTTT	CASSPRVAEPTDTQYF
-	TRBV15	TRBJ1-1	-	TGTGCCACCAGCAGAGTGGGGGGCACTGAAGCTTTCTTT	CATSRVGGTEAFF
-	TRBV19	TRBJ2-7	TRBD2	TGTGCCAGTAGTATTGGAAGAACTAGCGGGACTTCATCCTACGAGCAGTACTTC	CASSIGRTSGTSSYEQYF
few	TRBV6-1	TRBJ2-3	-	TGTGCCTCCGCCGGGACCCGCAGCACAGATACGCAGTATTTT	CASAGTRSTDTQYF
-	TRBV27	TRBJ1-1	TRBD1	TGTGCCAGCGGGGTCCAGGGGGAAACTGAAGCTTTCTTT	CASGVQGETEAFF
-	TRBV28	TRBJ2-7	-	TGTGCCAGCAGTTTGAGTGGGAGATGGTACTTC	CASSLSGRWYF
-	TRBV18	TRBJ2-7	-	TGTGCCAGCTCAGGGAACAGGGATAGTGGACAGTACTTC	CASSGNRDSGQYF
-	TRBV7-3	TRBJ2-1	TRBD1	TGTGCCAGCAGCTCCCAACAGGGGAATGAGCAGTTCTTC	CASSSQQGNEQFF
-	TRBV7-3	TRBJ1-1	-	TGTGCCAGCAGCTCGGAGCCGTGGACTGAAGCTTTCTTT	CASSSEPWTEAFF
-	TRBV6-5	TRBJ2-7	-	TGTGCCAGCAGTTTCAACTACGAGCAGTACTTC	CASSFNYEQYF
-	TRBV6-5	TRBJ2-5	TRBD1	TGTGCCAGCAGGACACAGGGGGGCGCCCAGTACTTC	CASRTQGGAQYF
-	TRBV2	TRBJ2-7	TRBD1	TGTGCCAGCAGTGAGGGACAGGATAGAACCTACGAGCAGTACTTC	CASSEGQDRTYEQYF
-	TRBV9	TRBJ1-2	-	TGTGCCAGCAGCGTAAGGGAGGGCGGCTACACCTTC	CASSVREGGYTF
-	TRBV11-2	TRBJ1-1	-	TGTGCCAGCAGCCCGTCGGGGCCACGGGACGTGAACACTGAAGCTTTCTTT	CASSPSGPRDVNTEAFF
-	TRBV5-1	TRBJ2-1	TRBD1	TGCGCCAGCAGCTTGGCCGGGACAGGGGCATTTGGGCAGTTCTTC	CASSLAGTGAFGQFF
-	TRBV6-5	TRBJ2-3	TRBD2	TGTGCCAGCCGGCTAGCGGGTACCACAGATACGCAGTATTTT	CASRLAGTTDTQYF
few	TRBV2	TRBJ2-1	TRBD2	TGTGCCAGCTCTAGCGGCTCCTACAATGAGCAGTTCTTC	CASSSGSYNEQFF
-	TRBV30	TRBJ2-7	TRBD1	TGTGCCTGGAAGGATGCGAGCAGGGGGAGTACCTACGAGCAGTACTTC	CAWKDASRGSTYEQYF
-	TRBV7-9	TRBJ2-3	TRBD2	TGTGCCAGCAGCTTATTGGCGGGAGTGATTGCAGATACGCAGTATTTT	CASSLLAGVIADTQYF
once	TRBV6-1	TRBJ1-5	-	TGTGCCAGCGCGTTCTCCTCGGATAGCAATCAGCCCCAGCATTTT	CASAFSSDSNQPQHF
-	TRBV6-5	TRBJ2-7	-	TGTGCCAGCAAAGCGTTAAGCTCCTACGAGCAGTACTTC	CASKALSSYEQYF
-	TRBV11-2	TRBJ2-7	-	TGTGCCAGCAGCTTAACGGACAGCACTTACGAGCAGTACTTC	CASSLTDSTYEQYF
-	TRBV6-1	TRBJ2-1	TRBD2	TGTGCCAGCAGTGTGGCGGGAGGCCTTTCCTACAATGAGCAGTTCTTC	CASSVAGGLSYNEQFF
-	TRBV10-1	TRBJ2-7	TRBD1	TGCGCCAGCAGTGAGCACACAGGGGCTGGCGAGCAGTACTTC	CASSEHTGAGEQYF
-	TRBV11-2	TRBJ2-7	-	TGTGCCAGCAGGCGGAACGGGGTTTACGAGCAGTACTTC	CASRRNGVYEQYF
-	TRBV14	TRBJ2-1	TRBD1	TGTGCCAGCAGCCAATTAGGGGACAGGGGAGTCAGTGAGCAGTTCTTC	CASSQLGDRGVSEQFF
-	TRBV6-1	TRBJ1-5	-	TGTGCCAGCAGTGAACAATTACAGGGCAATCAGCCCCAGCATTTT	CASSEQLQGNQPQHF
few	TRBV7-9	TRBJ2-7	-	TGTGCCAGCAGCTTATTTGGCAGCACCTACGAGCAGTACTTC	CASSLFGSTYEQYF
-	TRBV27	TRBJ1-2	-	TGTGCCAGCAGTGAGACGCTAGGGTATGGCTACACCTTC	CASSETLGYGYTF
once	TRBV2	TRBJ2-7	TRBD2	TGTGCCAGCAGTGATCCAATAGCGGGAGGTCAGAGCTCCTACGAGCAGTACTTC	CASSDPIAGGQSSYEQYF
few	TRBV28	TRBJ2-7	-	TGTGCCAGCAACCGAAAAACCCCGGTGGGCCCTTACGAGCAGTACTTC	CASNRKTPVGPYEQYF
few	TRBV27	TRBJ2-2	-	TGTGCCAGCAGTCCCCAGAACACCGGGGAGCTGTTTTTT	CASSPQNTGELFF
once	TRBV6-1	TRBJ1-1	-	TGTGCCACCCTCAGGACCGGGGGAAACACTGAAGCTTTCTTT	CATLRTGGNTEAFF
-	TRBV2	TRBJ2-3	-	TGTGCCAGCAGCCCGGGACACAGCACAGATACGCAGTATTTT	CASSPGHSTDTQYF
-	TRBV7-9	TRBJ1-5	-	TGTGCCAGCAGCTCGGAGGGTTTCAGCAATCAGCCCCAGCATTTT	CASSSEGFSNQPQHF
-	TRBV4-1	TRBJ2-3	TRBD2	TGCGCCAGCAGCCCAAGTGGGACTAGCGGAACAGATACGCAGTATTTT	CASSPSGTSGTDTQYF
-	TRBV6-1	TRBJ1-5	-	TGTGCCAGCAGTGAAGTGAGCAATCAGCCCCAGCATTTT	CASSEVSNQPQHF
few	TRBV11-2	TRBJ1-1	-	TGTGCCAGCAGCTTAGGTTGGACTTCGAACACTGAAGCTTTCTTT	CASSLGWTSNTEAFF
-	TRBV19	TRBJ2-1	TRBD1	TGTGCCAGTAGTATAGATAGCCGGGACAGGGTCTACAATGAGCAGTTCTTC	CASSIDSRDRVYNEQFF
once	TRBV6-5	TRBJ1-2	-	TGTGCCAGCAGGGAGACCTTCTATGGCTACACCTTC	CASRETFYGYTF
few	TRBV10-1	TRBJ2-7	-	TGCGCCAGTAGACGAATGGGCCGGAAGGAGCAGTACTTC	CASRRMGRKEQYF
-	TRBV2	TRBJ1-1	-	TGTGCCAGCAGTGCAAGAAGGGCTGAAAACACTGAAGCTTTCTTT	CASSARRAENTEAFF
few	TRBV19	TRBJ2-2	-	TGTGCCAGCCAAACCTCCGGGGAGCTGTTTTTT	CASQTSGELFF
-	TRBV5-1	TRBJ2-5	-	TGCGCCAGCAGCTTGCGGGAGACCCAGTACTTC	CASSLRETQYF
-	TRBV5-1	TRBJ1-1	-	TGCGCCAGCAGCCCGCAAGGGAGCACTGAAGCTTTCTTT	CASSPQGSTEAFF
-	TRBV2	TRBJ2-3	TRBD2	TGTGCCAGCAGTGAAGATGGGACTAGCGGCACGTTAGATACGCAGTATTTT	CASSEDGTSGTLDTQYF
-	TRBV11-1	TRBJ1-2	-	TGTGCCAGCGCTACCACAGGGCGCTATGGCTACACCTTC	CASATTGRYGYTF
-	TRBV10-3	TRBJ1-5	TRBD1	TGTGCCATCAGTGACGGGACAGGGGTCGGGGGCAATCAGCCCCAGCATTTT	CAISDGTGVGGNQPQHF
-	TRBV14	TRBJ1-1	-	TGTGCCAGCAGCCTAAGAGGGGGGACCACTGAAGCTTTCTTT	CASSLRGGTTEAFF
-	TRBV7-8	TRBJ2-6	-	TGTGCCAGCAGCGCATCTTACCCACAAAGTCGGGCCAACGTCCTGACTTTC	CASSASYPQSRANVLTF
-	TRBV27	TRBJ1-2	-	TGTGCCAGCAGTGGAAGCGGGGGGGGAGGCGGCTACACCTTC	CASSGSGGGGGYTF
-	TRBV10-3	TRBJ2-5	-	TGTGCCATCAGTGACTTCCAAGAGACCCAGTACTTC	CAISDFQETQYF